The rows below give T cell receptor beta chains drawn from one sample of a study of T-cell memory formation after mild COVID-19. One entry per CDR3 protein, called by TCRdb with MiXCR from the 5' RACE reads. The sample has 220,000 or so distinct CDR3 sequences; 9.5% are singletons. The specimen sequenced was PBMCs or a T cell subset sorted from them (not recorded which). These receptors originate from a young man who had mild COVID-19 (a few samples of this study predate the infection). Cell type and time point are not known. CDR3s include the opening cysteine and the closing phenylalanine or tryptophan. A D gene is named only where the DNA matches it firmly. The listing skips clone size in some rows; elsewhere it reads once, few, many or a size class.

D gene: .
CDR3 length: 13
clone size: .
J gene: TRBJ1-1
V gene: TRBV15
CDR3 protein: CATSRVPSREAFF

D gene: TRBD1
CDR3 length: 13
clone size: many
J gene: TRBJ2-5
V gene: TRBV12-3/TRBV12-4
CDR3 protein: CASRDRGQETQYF

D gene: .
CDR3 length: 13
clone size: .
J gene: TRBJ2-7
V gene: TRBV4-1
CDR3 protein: CASSQTQGGPPYF

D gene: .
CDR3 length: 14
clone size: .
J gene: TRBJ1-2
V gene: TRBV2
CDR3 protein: CASSEERWSYGYTF

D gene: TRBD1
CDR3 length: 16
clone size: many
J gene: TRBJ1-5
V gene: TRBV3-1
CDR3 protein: CASSQSDRGFGQPQHF

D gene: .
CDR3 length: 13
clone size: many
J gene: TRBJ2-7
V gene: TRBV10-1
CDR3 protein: CASSALGPYEQYF

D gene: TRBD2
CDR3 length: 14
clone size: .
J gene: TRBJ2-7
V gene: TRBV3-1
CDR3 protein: CASSRTRGVQEQYF

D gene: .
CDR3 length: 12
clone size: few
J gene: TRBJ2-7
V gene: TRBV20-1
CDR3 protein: CSAGGVKPEQYF

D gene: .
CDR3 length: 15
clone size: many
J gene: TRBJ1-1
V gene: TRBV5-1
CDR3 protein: CASSLGVWGVTEAFF

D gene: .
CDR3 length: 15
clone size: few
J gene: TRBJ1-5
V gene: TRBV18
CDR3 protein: CASSPLWGRDQPQHF

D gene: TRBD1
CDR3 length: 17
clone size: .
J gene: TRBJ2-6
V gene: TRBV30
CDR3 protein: CAWSRDRSSSGANVLTF

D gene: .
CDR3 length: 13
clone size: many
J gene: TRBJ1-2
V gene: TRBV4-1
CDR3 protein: CASSRTLGVGYTF

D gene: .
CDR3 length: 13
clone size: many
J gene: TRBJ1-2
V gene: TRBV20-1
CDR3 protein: CSARGGRVDGYTF

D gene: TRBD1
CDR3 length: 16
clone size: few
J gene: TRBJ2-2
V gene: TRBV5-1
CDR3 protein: CASSLRQGALTGELFF

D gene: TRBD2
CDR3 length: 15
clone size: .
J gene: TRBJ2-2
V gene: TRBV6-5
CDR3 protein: CASRTSGGGTGELFF

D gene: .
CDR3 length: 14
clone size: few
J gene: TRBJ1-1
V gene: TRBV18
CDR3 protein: CASSPVAPGGEAFF

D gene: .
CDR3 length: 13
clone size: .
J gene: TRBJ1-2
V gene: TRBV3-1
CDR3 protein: CASSQEGRDGYTF

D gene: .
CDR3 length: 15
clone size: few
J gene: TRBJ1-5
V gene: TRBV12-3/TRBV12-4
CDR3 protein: CASTRSGYSNQPQHF

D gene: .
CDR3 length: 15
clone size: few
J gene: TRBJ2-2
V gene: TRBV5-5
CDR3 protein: CASSLDRSNTGELFF

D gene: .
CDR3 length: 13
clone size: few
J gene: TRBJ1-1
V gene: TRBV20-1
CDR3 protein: CSARTVMNTEAFF

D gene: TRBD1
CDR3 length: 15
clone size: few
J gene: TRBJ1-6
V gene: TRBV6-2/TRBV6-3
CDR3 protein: CASRQGSAYDSPLHF

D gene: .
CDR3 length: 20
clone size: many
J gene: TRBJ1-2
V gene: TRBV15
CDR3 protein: CATSRSLIQGEGSVNYGYTF

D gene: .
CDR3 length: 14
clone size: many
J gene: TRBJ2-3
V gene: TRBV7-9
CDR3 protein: CASSFGPATDTQYF

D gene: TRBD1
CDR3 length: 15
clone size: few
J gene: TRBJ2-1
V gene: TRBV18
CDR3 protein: CASSPGTGNYNEQFF

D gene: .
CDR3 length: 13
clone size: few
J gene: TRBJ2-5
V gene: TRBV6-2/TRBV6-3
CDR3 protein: CAGRGGNGKTQYF

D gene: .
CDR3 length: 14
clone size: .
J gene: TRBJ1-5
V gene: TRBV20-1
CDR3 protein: CSARRAGANQPQHF

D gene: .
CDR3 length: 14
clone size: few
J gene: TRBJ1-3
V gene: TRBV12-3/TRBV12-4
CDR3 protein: CASSPQGTGNTIYF

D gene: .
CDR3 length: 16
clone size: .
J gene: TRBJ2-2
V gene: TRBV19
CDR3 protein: CASSIRGASISGELFF

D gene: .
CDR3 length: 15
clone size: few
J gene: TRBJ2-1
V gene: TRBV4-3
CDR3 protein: CASSQGGEGVGEQFF

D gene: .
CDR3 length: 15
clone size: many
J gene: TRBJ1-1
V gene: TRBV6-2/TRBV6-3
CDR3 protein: CASSSHRGSNTEAFF

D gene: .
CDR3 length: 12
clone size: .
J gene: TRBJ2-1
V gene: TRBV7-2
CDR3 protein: CASSAHSNEQFF

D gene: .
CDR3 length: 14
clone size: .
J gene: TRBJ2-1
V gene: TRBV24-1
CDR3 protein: CATSAEGGPDEQFF

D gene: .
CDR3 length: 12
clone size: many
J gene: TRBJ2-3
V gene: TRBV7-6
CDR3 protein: CASAISADTQYF

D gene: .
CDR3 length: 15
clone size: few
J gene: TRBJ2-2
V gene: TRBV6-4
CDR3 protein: CASSERSSNTGELFF

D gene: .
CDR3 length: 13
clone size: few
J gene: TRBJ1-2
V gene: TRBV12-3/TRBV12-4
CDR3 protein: CASWRLSSYGYTF

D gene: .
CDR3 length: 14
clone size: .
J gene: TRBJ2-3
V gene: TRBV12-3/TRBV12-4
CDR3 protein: CASSEDDFTDTQYF

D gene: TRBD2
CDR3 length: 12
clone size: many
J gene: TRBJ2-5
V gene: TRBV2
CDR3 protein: CARRGDEETQYF

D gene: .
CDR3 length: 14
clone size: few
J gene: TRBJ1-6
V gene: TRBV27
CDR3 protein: CASRESTPDSPLHF

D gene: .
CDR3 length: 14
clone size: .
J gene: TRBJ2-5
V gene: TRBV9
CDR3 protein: CASSLTPGQETQYF

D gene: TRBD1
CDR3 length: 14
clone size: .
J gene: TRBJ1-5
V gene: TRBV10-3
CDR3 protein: CAISHDRAEQPQHF

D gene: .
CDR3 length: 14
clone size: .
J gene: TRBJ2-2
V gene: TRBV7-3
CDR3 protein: CASSLPTHTGELFF

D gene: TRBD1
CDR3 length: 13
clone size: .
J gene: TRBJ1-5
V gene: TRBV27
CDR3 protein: CATRGKYNQPQHF

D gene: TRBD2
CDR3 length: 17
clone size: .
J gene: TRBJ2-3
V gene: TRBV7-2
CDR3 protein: CASSLVGGGAITDTQYF

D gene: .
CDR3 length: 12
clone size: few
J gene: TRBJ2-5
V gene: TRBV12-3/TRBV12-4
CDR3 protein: CASSLRPASQYF

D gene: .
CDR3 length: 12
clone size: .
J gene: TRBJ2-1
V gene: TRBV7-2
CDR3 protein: CASSFLGGEQFF

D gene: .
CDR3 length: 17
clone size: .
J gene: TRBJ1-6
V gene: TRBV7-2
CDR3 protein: CASSSLGHPVTNSPLHF

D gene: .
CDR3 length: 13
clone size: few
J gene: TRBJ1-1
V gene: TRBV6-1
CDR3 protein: CASSEDGQRLAFF

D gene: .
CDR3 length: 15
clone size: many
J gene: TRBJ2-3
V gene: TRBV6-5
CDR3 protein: CASSSTGTSTDTQYF

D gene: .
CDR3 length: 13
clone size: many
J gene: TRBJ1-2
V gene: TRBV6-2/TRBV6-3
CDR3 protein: CASSSGAIYGYTF

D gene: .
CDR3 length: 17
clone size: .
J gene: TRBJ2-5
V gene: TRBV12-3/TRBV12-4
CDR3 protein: CASIPEEIADPLETQYF

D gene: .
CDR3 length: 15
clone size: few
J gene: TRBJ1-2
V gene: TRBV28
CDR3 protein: CASKGPTQANYGYTF

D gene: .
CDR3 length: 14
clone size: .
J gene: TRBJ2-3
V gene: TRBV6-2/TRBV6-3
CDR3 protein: CASSYGGYTDTQYF

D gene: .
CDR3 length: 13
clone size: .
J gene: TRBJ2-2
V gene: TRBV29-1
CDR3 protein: CSIAGASTGELFF

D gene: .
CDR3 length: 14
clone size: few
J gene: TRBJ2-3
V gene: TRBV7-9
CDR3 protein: CASSSDRGADTQYF

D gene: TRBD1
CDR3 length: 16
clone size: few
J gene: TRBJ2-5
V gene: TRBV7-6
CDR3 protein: CASSFGQVKLQETQYF